What follows describes a single T cell receptor (beta chain). Its specificity is not known. The sample is drawn from a study of T-cell memory formation after mild COVID-19. On the study more broadly: Clusters of TCRs were largely donor specific.

CDR3 size: 14 residues. CDR1 and CDR2 from the germline V gene are MRHNA and SNTAGT. The junction had 9 bases not matched to a gene; V was cut back by 4 bases and J by 9 bases. Findings of the study overall: Nothing confirmed that second-wave clones peaking on day 37 were specific for SARS-CoV-2. A second wave expanding day 15 to 37 was CD4+-biased; contracting clones were balanced.

MiXCR, run by TCRdb on the 5' RACE reads, gives a single entry per CDR3 protein. Altogether about 560,000 distinct CDR3 sequences are present, roughly 22% being singletons, with the ten largest covering under 8.5%. The chain links TRBV6-4 to TRBJ2-1, with 7 bases that match TRBD2. The sample was PBMCs or a T cell subset sorted from them (not recorded which). This TCR was sampled from an adult woman who had mild COVID-19 (a few samples of this study predate the infection). Cell type and time point are not known. CDR3 DNA: TGTGCCAGCAGTGCGTTGAGCGGGGCCAGTGAGCAGTTCTTC. Protein sequence: CASSALSGASEQFF.